A single sample gave rise to the 28 T cell receptor beta chains below, sequenced in a study of shared clonotypes between healthy human individuals. Here immunoSEQ multiplex PCR was the method, and the copy in TCRdb shows in-frame clones only, minus some. Among approximately 320,000 clones listed, more than 75% were seen once. The specimen was memory CD8+ T cells sorted from blood. Subset indicated: CD45RO+ cells pooled with CCR7-negative TemRA cells. These receptor sequences come from a man aged 18 to 35 in good health.

This clone was counted once. The genes are TRBV11-2 and TRBJ1-5; 8 nucleotides match TRBD1. The CDR3 runs to 15 residues. Unmatched junction bases numbered 3, after V lost 2 bases and J lost 3 bases. Germline V gene sequence: CDR1 SGHAT, CDR2 FQNNGV. In DNA form, the CDR3 reads TGTGCCAGCAGCTTAAGGACAGGGAACAATCAGCCCCAGCATTTT. Amino acids: CASSLRTGNNQPQHF.

The chain combines TRBV2 with TRBJ2-3, with D perhaps being TRBD1 or TRBD2 (5 bases each). Trimming stripped 6 bases from V and 0 bases from J, with 7 bases between. Germline V CDR1 and CDR2: SNHLY, FYNNEI. The CDR3 spans 13 residues. The CDR3 coding sequence is TGTGCCAGCAGGGGGGTAAGCACAGATACGCAGTATTTT. It codes for CASRGVSTDTQYF.

The J gene is TRBJ2-3, the V gene TRBV7-2; the D is unclear. Germline values: CDR1 SGHTA, CDR2 FQGNSA. V gave up 1 base and J gave up 3 bases, with 14 bases separating them. The CDR3 has 16 residues. The CDR3 sequence: CASSLELLRGTDTQYF. CDR3 nucleotides: TGTGCCAGCAGCTTAGAACTCCTCCGTGGTACAGATACGCAGTATTTT.

The chain carries TRBV6-5 and TRBJ2-7, with D perhaps matching TRBD2 (6 bases). V lost 2 bases to trimming and J lost 6 bases, with 14 bases between them. The CDR3 contains 14 residues. Per the germline V gene, CDR1 is MNHEY and CDR2 is SVGAGI. As DNA, the CDR3 is TGTGCCAGCAGTTACCGAGACTCCGGGAGCGAGCAGTACTTC. This codes for CASSYRDSGSEQYF.

This chain links TRBV29-1 with TRBJ2-7, with 9 bases identical to TRBD1. The CDR3 length is 13 residues. Trimming at V came to 2 bases and at J to 4 bases, leaving 3 bases not matched to a gene. The germline gives CDR1 SQVTM, CDR2 ANQGSEA. CDR3 protein: CSVEWDRDYEQYF. DNA of the CDR3: TGCAGCGTTGAATGGGACAGGGATTACGAGCAGTACTTC.

V gene TRBV4-1 combines with J gene TRBJ2-2, with no clear D. The V gene's germline CDR1 is MGHRA and CDR2 YSYEKL. This CDR3 has 17 residues. Trimming shortened V by 1 base and J by 4 bases, and 16 bases separated the two germline ends. In DNA, the CDR3 is TGCGCCAGCAGCCAAGTCCTTGGTGGCTGGCTCACCGGGGAGCTGTTTTTT. As protein: CASSQVLGGWLTGELFF.

The V call is TRBV13, the J call TRBJ2-2; D gene ambiguous. The CDR3 contains 16 residues. Per germline, CDR1 PRHDT and CDR2 FYEKMQ (reference sequence). V lost 5 bases, J lost 0 bases, and 13 bases lay in between. This chain's CDR3 is CASSPPGRANTGELFF. CDR3 DNA: TGTGCCAGCAGCCCACCGGGCCGCGCGAACACCGGGGAGCTGTTTTTT.

This clone was detected once. V gene TRBV30 combines with J gene TRBJ2-1; D uncertain. Trimming cost V 0 bases and J 3 bases, with 6 bases left between them. The CDR3 is made up of 13 amino acids. Looked up from germline, CDR1 is GTSNPN and CDR2 is SVGIG (reference sequence). CDR3 DNA: TGTGCCTGGAGTGTAAGCGTCTACAATGAGCAGTTCTTC. This codes for CAWSVSVYNEQFF.

V and J are TRBV4-1 and TRBJ1-2; D is undetermined. CDR3 length: 16 residues. Germline V gene data show CDR1 as MGHRA and CDR2 as YSYEKL. The V gene lost 5 bases and the J gene lost 0 bases, with 16 bases spanning the gap. This CDR3 is CASSLAPEPSNYGYTF. The CDR3 DNA reads as TGCGCCAGCAGCTTGGCTCCGGAACCTTCTAACTATGGCTACACCTTC.

V and J are TRBV29-1 and TRBJ2-3; 7 bases align to TRBD1. Germline lookup yields CDR1 SQVTM and CDR2 ANQGSEA. The CDR3 has 16 residues. V gave up 3 bases and J gave up 4 bases; unmatched junction bases: 13. The CDR3 region has the DNA TGCAGCGTTGAGGTTACGGGACAGAGGGTACCAGATACGCAGTATTTT. Translated: CSVEVTGQRVPDTQYF.

The V and J genes are TRBV5-1 and TRBJ2-1; D gene ambiguous. The CDR3 length is 13 residues. V was trimmed by 0 bases and J by 12 bases, leaving 13 bases between them. Germline CDR1 SGHRS, CDR2 YFSETQ. Written as DNA, the CDR3 is TGCGCCAGCAGCTTGGCCGGAGAGGCCGGGCAGTTCTTC. Amino acid sequence: CASSLAGEAGQFF.

The rearrangement links TRBV4-2 to TRBJ2-7; D is perhaps TRBD2 (7 bases). CDR1 is LGHNA, CDR2 YNFKEQ, per germline. The CDR3 spans 15 residues. V lost 0 bases and J 4 bases, leaving 13 bases between the germline ends. The DNA for the CDR3 is TGTGCCAGCAGCCAAGATGGGGGGGCCCTTTACGAGCAGTACTTC. Its protein is CASSQDGGALYEQYF.

The chain uses TRBV4-1 and TRBJ1-1; 8 nucleotides line up with TRBD1. CDR1 is MGHRA, CDR2 YSYEKL, per germline. CDR3 length equals 15 residues. J was trimmed by 4 bases and V by 4 bases; bases with no gene match: 8. The CDR3 loop reads CASSPWTGISTEAFF. The CDR3 DNA reads as TGCGCCAGCAGCCCATGGACAGGGATAAGCACTGAAGCTTTCTTT.

The chain uses TRBV10-3 and TRBJ2-3, with D tentatively TRBD2 (6 bases). In germline, CDR1 is ENHRY, CDR2 SYGVKD. Between the trimmed V and J ends, which lost 4 bases and 7 bases, there was a span of 12 bases. The CDR3 consists of 13 residues. The CDR3 reads CAISGRDLNTQYF. The CDR3 bases are TGTGCCATCAGTGGCCGGGACTTAAATACGCAGTATTTT.

The V and J genes are TRBV10-3 and TRBJ1-5, with TRBD1 identical over 8 bases. This CDR3 has 15 residues. V gave up 1 base and J gave up 3 bases; unmatched junction bases: 2. Per germline, CDR1 ENHRY and CDR2 SYGVKD. The CDR3 reads CAISELQGDNQPQHF. CDR3 nucleotide sequence: TGTGCCATCAGTGAGTTACAGGGGGACAATCAGCCCCAGCATTTT.

V usage is TRBV9 and J usage is TRBJ2-2; D ambiguous. The CDR3 contains 13 residues. The V gene lost 4 bases and the J gene lost 5 bases, with 9 bases spanning the gap. From germline, CDR1 is SGDLS and CDR2 YYNGEE. CDR3 DNA sequence: TGTGCCAGCAGCCCCATGAGTACCGGGGAGCTGTTTTTT. It specifies CASSPMSTGELFF.

The V call is TRBV6-6, the J call TRBJ2-2, with D perhaps matching TRBD1 or TRBD2 (5 bases each). The CDR3 totals 13 residues. Trimming cost V 6 bases and J 5 bases, with 10 bases left between them. Germline V lookup: CDR1 MNHNY, CDR2 SVGAGI (reference sequence). CDR3 nucleotide sequence: TGTGCCAGCAGGTCCTGGGGGACCGGGGAGCTGTTTTTT. Translating gives CASRSWGTGELFF.

Remarks on this clone: One junction end does not reproduce the germline sequence, and a read error may be involved. This chain connects TRBV14 to TRBJ1-6; unclear D gene. This CDR3 comprises 14 residues. Per the germline V gene, CDR1 is SGHDN and CDR2 is FVKESK. CDR3: CASRGAWNKSPLHF. The CDR3 region has the DNA TGTGCCAGCAGGGGCGCATGGAATAAGTCACCCCTCCACTTT.

The genes are TRBV6-6 and TRBJ2-3; D is unclear. Trimming removed 6 bases at V and 0 bases at J, with 7 bases between. This CDR3 contains 13 residues. Germline loops: CDR1 MNHNY, CDR2 SVGAGI (reference sequence). CDR3 region: CASSLTSTDTQYF. CDR3 DNA sequence: TGTGCCAGCAGCTTGACGAGCACAGATACGCAGTATTTT.

This chain links TRBV7-9 with TRBJ1-4, with 8 nucleotides matching TRBD1. The ends lost 5 bases at V and 10 bases at J; junction bases unmatched: 6. CDR1 and CDR2 from the germline V gene are SEHNR and FQNEAQ (reference sequence). This CDR3 is built from 13 residues. CDR3 nucleotides: TGTGCCAGCAGCCCGGACAGGGTTTTAAAACTGTTTTTT. It specifies CASSPDRVLKLFF.

The chain carries TRBV7-9 and TRBJ2-7, with 7 positions matching TRBD1. The CDR3 sequence is 16 residues long. The V gene's germline CDR1 is SEHNR and CDR2 FQNEAQ (reference sequence). The V and J ends lost 3 bases and 3 bases, in that order; junction bases with no gene match: 11. The CDR3 region is CASSLGEGTDLYEQYF. The CDR3 DNA is TGTGCCAGCAGCTTGGGCGAAGGGACAGACCTCTACGAGCAGTACTTC.

The rearrangement uses TRBV2 and TRBJ2-3; 13 nucleotides line up with TRBD2. Germline values: CDR1 SNHLY, CDR2 FYNNEI. Unmatched junction bases numbered 2, after V lost 4 bases and J lost 1 base. The CDR3 length is 16 residues. This CDR3 is CASSVGLAGGTDTQYF. In nucleotides, the CDR3 is TGTGCCAGCAGTGTTGGACTAGCGGGGGGCACAGATACGCAGTATTTT.

This clone has a handful of counts. This rearrangement joins TRBV5-4 to TRBJ2-1, with 8 bases that match TRBD1. Germline V CDR1 and CDR2: SGHNT, YYREEE (reference sequence). V dropped 0 bases and J dropped 7; count of bases not matched to a gene: 9. There are 16 residues in the CDR3. The CDR3: CASSLVGQGAPNEQFF. CDR3 DNA sequence: TGTGCCAGCAGCTTGGTGGGGCAGGGGGCTCCAAATGAGCAGTTCTTC.

The chain joins TRBV7-9 to TRBJ1-1; the D is unclear. Germline CDR1 SEHNR, CDR2 FQNEAQ (reference sequence). The V end was cut by 1 base, the J end by 1 base, with 16 bases between. The CDR3 extends over 17 amino acids. The CDR3 protein is CASSLENRVLENTEAFF. The CDR3 DNA reads as TGTGCCAGCAGCTTAGAAAACAGAGTTTTGGAGAACACTGAAGCTTTCTTT.

In its sample, this clone was seen a few times. The chain couples TRBV10-3 to TRBJ2-3, with D possibly matching TRBD2 (5 bases). The CDR3 covers 14 residues. Trimming removed 0 bases from V and 15 bases from J, with 19 bases in between. Germline V gene sequence: CDR1 ENHRY, CDR2 SYGVKD. The chain's CDR3 is CAISESEEGPTTYF. The CDR3 DNA reads TGTGCCATCAGTGAGTCCGAAGAGGGCCCCACCACCTATTTT.

The chain joins TRBV9 to TRBJ1-3; D unresolved. The germline V gene encodes CDR1 SGDLS and CDR2 YYNGEE. V gave up 4 bases and J gave up 3 bases, with 14 bases separating them. The CDR3 consists of 15 residues. The chain's CDR3 is CASSIVGESGNTIYF. The CDR3 nucleotides read TGTGCCAGCAGCATAGTTGGGGAGAGTGGAAACACCATATATTTT.

About this clone itself: This may stem from a read error, because a much larger clone lies one nucleotide away. This same CDR3 is encoded by further DNA sequences in the sample. V usage is TRBV4-3 and J usage is TRBJ2-7; TRBD1 matches 10 bases. The V and J ends lost 3 bases and 0 bases, in that order; junction bases with no gene match: 2. In germline, CDR1 is LGHNA, CDR2 YSLEER. The CDR3 consists of 15 residues. DNA for the CDR3: TGCGCCAGCAGCCACGGACAGGGGGTCTCCTACGAGCAGTACTTC. It translates to CASSHGQGVSYEQYF.

V usage is TRBV9 and J usage is TRBJ2-7; D remains unclear. Trimming cost V 3 bases and J 3 bases, with 13 bases left between them. Germline lookup yields CDR1 SGDLS and CDR2 YYNGEE. CDR3 size: 14 residues. The CDR3 sequence: CASSGKPQSYEQYF. The CDR3 DNA is TGTGCCAGCAGCGGGAAACCACAGAGCTACGAGCAGTACTTC.